A selection of T cell receptor beta chains follows, all from one sample in a study of blood T cell repertoires in COVID-19. TCRdb's table, derived via immunoSEQ multiplex PCR, lists solely in-frame clones and lacks some. The sample contains 300,000 to 400,000 clones, around 89% of which appear only once. Input material: PBMCs or T cells enriched from blood (not recorded which). Every receptor here comes from a woman aged 18-29 years who had recovered from COVID-19. Each CDR3 is given with its conserved first and last residue. Each record gives: clone size, V gene, J gene, D gene, CDR3 DNA, CDR3 protein. D genes are given only for firm matches. Only part of the rows carry a size: once, few, many, or a class if the clone is expanded.

.	TRBV5-1	TRBJ1-2	TRBD1	TGCGCCAGCAGCTTGGAATTGGGACAGGGGGTCGGCTACACCTTC	CASSLELGQGVGYTF
.	TRBV18	TRBJ2-1	.	TGTGCCAGCTCCCGAAACATAGCCGGGACAAGTATGGATGAGCAGTTCTTC	CASSRNIAGTSMDEQFF
.	TRBV11-2	TRBJ2-7	.	TGTGCCAGCAGGACCACAGGGTACTCCTACGAGCAGTACTTC	CASRTTGYSYEQYF
few	TRBV21-1	TRBJ1-1	.	TGTGCCAGCAGCACCCGGGACAGGGGGCGCCGGACTGAAGCTTTCTTT	CASSTRDRGRRTEAFF
.	TRBV5-4	TRBJ2-5	TRBD1	TGTGCCAGCAGCTTCCGGGACAGGGAAGAGACCCAGTACTTC	CASSFRDREETQYF
.	TRBV5-1	TRBJ2-2	TRBD2	TGCGCCAGCAGCTTGCCCCGGGGCTTCCGGACTAGCGGGGGCCTGAGTACCGGGGAGCTGTTTTTT	CASSLPRGFRTSGGLSTGELFF
.	TRBV18	TRBJ2-3	.	TGTGCCAGCTCACCACCTCGAAACCAGGGCACAGATACGCAGTATTTT	CASSPPRNQGTDTQYF
.	TRBV7-9	TRBJ1-2	TRBD1	TGTGCCAGCGGCCCCAACAGGGGCGATGGCTACACCTTC	CASGPNRGDGYTF
.	TRBV12-5	TRBJ1-3	TRBD1	TGTGCTAGTGGTTACTTCCAGGGGGCGCGAAACACCATATATTTT	CASGYFQGARNTIYF
.	TRBV11-2	TRBJ2-1	.	TGTGCCAGCAGCTTATCCAGCGGAGTTTACAATGAGCAGTTCTTC	CASSLSSGVYNEQFF
.	TRBV3-1/TRBV3-2	TRBJ1-2	TRBD1	TGTGCCAGCAGCCCATACAGGGGTGGAAACTATGGCTACACCTTC	CASSPYRGGNYGYTF
.	TRBV2	TRBJ1-3	.	TGTGCCATCGAGAACGGTCTCTCTGGAAACACCATATATTTT	CAIENGLSGNTIYF
.	TRBV24-1	TRBJ2-3	TRBD1	TGTGCCACCAGGAAAGGGACAGGGCCGAGCACAGATACGCAGTATTTT	CATRKGTGPSTDTQYF
.	TRBV7-2	TRBJ2-1	TRBD2	TGTGCCAGCAGCTTAGTTGCGGGGGGGCAAATCCCCTACAATGAGCAGTTCTTC	CASSLVAGGQIPYNEQFF
few	TRBV7-3	TRBJ2-1	.	TGTGCCAGCAGCCCCAGGCCTGGGAATGAGCAGTTCTTC	CASSPRPGNEQFF
.	TRBV20-1	TRBJ1-2	.	TGCAGTGCTAGTTTCGTGCAGTCGATCTGGTTTAACTATGGCTACACCTTC	CSASFVQSIWFNYGYTF
.	TRBV2	TRBJ2-3	TRBD2	TGTGCCAGCAGTGAGGGACTAGGAGGAGATACGCAGTATTTT	CASSEGLGGDTQYF
.	TRBV29-1	TRBJ1-2	.	TGCAGCGTACGCCGAGACAGTAATGGCTACACCTTC	CSVRRDSNGYTF
.	TRBV3-1/TRBV3-2	TRBJ2-7	TRBD1	TGTGCCAGCAGCCCCGGGACAGGGGCCTACGAGCAGTACTTC	CASSPGTGAYEQYF
.	TRBV21-1	TRBJ1-2	.	TGTGCCAGCAGTCACAGGGTCTTC	CASSHRVF
.	TRBV11-2	TRBJ2-5	.	TGTGCCAGCAGGATAGGAGGGGATGGGGAGACCCAGTACTTC	CASRIGGDGETQYF
.	TRBV7-9	TRBJ1-2	.	TGTGCCAGCAGCCTACCCGGCGGTGGCTACACCTTC	CASSLPGGGYTF
.	TRBV10-3	TRBJ2-2	.	TGTGCCATCAGGGAGGCTTTCGGCAGGGGGAACACCGGGGAGCTGTTTTTT	CAIREAFGRGNTGELFF
.	TRBV30	TRBJ1-2	TRBD1	TGTGCCTGGAGTGCCAGCTCGCAGGGGGGTGGCTACACCTTC	CAWSASSQGGGYTF
once	TRBV4-1	TRBJ1-6	TRBD1	TGCGCCAGCACCGGACCGGGACAGCTCGGATGGGCCCTCCACTTT	CASTGPGQLGWALHF
few	TRBV6-5	TRBJ1-5	.	TGTGCCAGCAGTTACTCGGCAGCAGTCGGGAATCAGCCCCAGCATTTT	CASSYSAAVGNQPQHF
.	TRBV7-9	TRBJ1-1	TRBD1	TGTGCCAGCAGCCTAGGGACAGCCAGACTTAACACTGAAGCTTTCTTT	CASSLGTARLNTEAFF